The 2 T cell receptor beta chains below were found in one sample sequenced in a study of human T cells and chemical hapten exposure. Each CDR3 protein gets one entry after TCRdb re-called the RACE reads with MiXCR. The sample consists of approximately 340,000 distinct CDR3 sequences, around 7% of them appearing once. Stated time point: patch test 1, 2 weeks after DPC sensitization. Treatment denoted: therapeutic diphenylcyclopropenone sensitization with weekly scalp DPC. The specimen was whole blood, collected in connection with sensitization to the hapten diphenylcyclopropenone (DPC). The source is a woman aged 18-29 years with alopecia areata. Some clones in this sample may be carry-over from other donors' samples.

Only a few counts were recorded for this clonotype. This chain connects TRBV10-3 to TRBJ2-1, with a weak D call TRBD2 (6 bases). CDR3 length: 13 amino acids. CDR1 is ENHRY, CDR2 SYGVKD, per germline. V shed 2 bases and J shed 9 bases, with 11 bases lying between them. The CDR3 loop is CAISERSGSEQFF. The CDR3 DNA follows: TGTGCCATCAGTGAGCGCTCCGGGAGTGAGCAGTTCTTC.

In its sample, this clonotype was seen many times. The rearrangement joins TRBV5-1 to TRBJ2-5, with D perhaps matching TRBD1 or TRBD2 (5 bases each). The V gene's germline CDR1 is SGHRS and CDR2 YFSETQ. CDR3 length: 13 amino acids. Trimming took 4 bases from V and 3 from J, leaving 10 bases between them. CDR3 bases: TGCGCCAGCAGCCGGGACGGAAAAGAGACCCAGTACTTC. Translation gives CASSRDGKETQYF.